Listed here are 20 T cell receptor beta chains from one sample, sequenced in a study of response to subunit inactivated influenza vaccine. TCRdb reanalysed the RT-PCR reads using MiXCR and keeps one entry per CDR3 protein. This table has approximately 500,000 distinct CDR3 sequences, about an eighth appearing once. Specimen: PBMCs from blood, collected 45 days after vaccination. All receptors derive from a man between 50 and 59 years old who received an inactivated influenza vaccine.

This clonotype was seen many times. The V call is TRBV15, the J call TRBJ1-5, with TRBD1 as a possible D gene (5 bases). Germline CDR1 is LNHNV and CDR2 is YYDKDF (reference sequence). The V and J ends lost 0 bases and 3 bases respectively, with 9 bases between them. The CDR3 covers 15 residues. The CDR3 region has the DNA TGTGCCACCAGCAGAGATAAGGGGAACAATCAGCCCCAGCATTTT. Translated: CATSRDKGNNQPQHF.

V is TRBV24-1 and J is TRBJ2-7; D uncertain. Germline values: CDR1 KGHDR, CDR2 SFDVKD. V was clipped by 2 bases and J by 7 bases, with 8 bases between them. The CDR3 has 12 residues. In nucleotides, the CDR3 is TGTGCCACCAGTGATTACCAAGGGGAGCAGTACTTC. The encoded protein is CATSDYQGEQYF.

The V and J genes are TRBV20-1 and TRBJ2-3; the match to TRBD2 covers 15 bases. The CDR3 is made up of 17 amino acids. Germline CDR1 DFQATT, CDR2 SNEGSKA (reference sequence). J was trimmed by 8 bases and V by 2 bases; bases with no gene match: 11. The CDR3 sequence: CSARPRPGLAGGGTQYF. The CDR3 coding sequence is TGCAGTGCTAGACCGCGCCCGGGACTAGCGGGAGGAGGTACGCAGTATTTT.

This clonotype was seen only once. The chain carries TRBV5-1 and TRBJ2-2; TRBD1 might be the D (7 bases). Germline V gives CDR1 SGHRS, CDR2 YFSETQ. The CDR3 length is 18 residues. Trimming pared 0 bases from V and 0 bases from J, leaving 15 bases between. The CDR3 sequence is CASSLAGDSYANTGELFF. DNA of the CDR3: TGCGCCAGCAGCTTGGCGGGGGACAGCTACGCGAACACCGGGGAGCTGTTTTTT.

This rearrangement joins TRBV28 to TRBJ1-2; 7 bases line up with TRBD1. The germline V gene encodes CDR1 MDHEN and CDR2 SYDVKM. The CDR3 totals 14 residues. The J segment lost 4 bases and the V segment lost 4 bases, leaving 6 bases of the junction unmatched. The CDR3 bases are TGTGCCAGCAGTTCGGGACAGCGATCCTATGGCTACACCTTC. Amino acid sequence: CASSSGQRSYGYTF.

This clonotype was observed many times. This rearrangement joins TRBV6-2 or TRBV6-3 to TRBJ1-5; no definite D call. V dropped 7 bases and J dropped 2 bases, with 9 bases sitting between them. This CDR3 spans 13 amino acids. Germline lookup yields CDR1 MNHEY and CDR2 SVGEGT. CDR3: CASTDGGNQPQHF. The CDR3 coding sequence is TGTGCCAGCACCGACGGGGGCAATCAGCCCCAGCATTTT.

The genes are TRBV7-2 and TRBJ2-3; D not resolved. The CDR3 totals 13 residues. Germline CDR1 is SGHTA and CDR2 is FQGNSA. The germline V and J ends were trimmed by 5 bases and 4 bases, with 10 bases remaining between them. DNA for the CDR3: TGTGCCAGCAGCGTACTGGGATCAGATACGCAGTATTTT. This sequence encodes CASSVLGSDTQYF.

J is TRBJ1-5 and V is TRBV3-1; D gene uncertain. This CDR3 region has 16 residues. Per the germline V gene, CDR1 is LGHDT and CDR2 is YNNKEL (reference sequence). V dropped 1 base and J dropped 4 bases, with 14 bases sitting between them. The CDR3 is CASSQGTGVGNQPQHF. The CDR3 coding sequence is TGTGCCAGCAGCCAAGGGACGGGTGTTGGTAATCAGCCCCAGCATTTT.

A remark on this clonotype: A clone one base away is much larger, so this may be a read error. The V and J genes are TRBV27 and TRBJ2-7; 7 positions agree with TRBD2. CDR1 and CDR2 (germline): MNHEY, SMNVEV (reference sequence). This CDR3 contains 13 residues. Trimming at V came to 5 bases and at J to 2 bases, leaving 3 bases not matched to a gene. CDR3: CASSLAEPYEQYF. The CDR3 coding sequence is TGTGCCAGCAGTCTAGCGGAACCCTACGAGCAGTACTTC.

The gene calls are TRBV6-2 or TRBV6-3 and TRBJ2-7, with 7 positions matching TRBD1. V shed 7 bases and J 0 bases; nucleotides not matched to a gene: 9. This CDR3 is 15 amino acids long. Germline-derived CDR1 and CDR2 are MNHEY and SVGEGT. This CDR3 reads CASTAQDRSSYEQYF. CDR3 DNA: TGTGCCAGCACCGCCCAGGACAGGAGCTCCTACGAGCAGTACTTC.

This clonotype was found a few times. J is TRBJ2-3 and V is TRBV6-4, with D possibly TRBD2 on 5 matching bases. V lost 3 bases to trimming and J lost 2 bases, with 15 bases between them. The CDR3 sequence is 16 residues long. Germline CDR1 is MRHNA and CDR2 is SNTAGT. CDR3 sequence (DNA): TGTGCCAGCAGTGAAGGTAGTGGGCGGGCCACAGATACGCAGTATTTT. Translating gives CASSEGSGRATDTQYF.

There are many counts of this clonotype. The chain has TRBV6-1 and TRBJ2-1; D possibly corresponds to TRBD2 (5 bases). Germline V gene lookup returns CDR1 MNHNS and CDR2 SASEGT. Trimming removed 7 bases from V and 9 bases from J, with 22 bases in between. The CDR3 loop spans 15 amino acids. For the CDR3, the DNA is TGTGCCAGCACCTACGGATTAGGCCGGGGTGGTGAGCAGTTCTTC. Its protein is CASTYGLGRGGEQFF.

The rearrangement joins TRBV12-3 or TRBV12-4 to TRBJ2-1, with TRBD1 matching over 9 bases. The V segment lost 3 bases and the J segment 2 bases; nucleotides outside the gene matches: 5. The CDR3 contains 16 residues. CDR3 sequence: CASSFFTGGPYNEQFF. CDR3 bases: TGTGCCAGCAGTTTTTTCACAGGGGGCCCCTACAATGAGCAGTTCTTC.

This clonotype was observed a few times. The gene calls are TRBV5-1 and TRBJ2-5; 7 bases map to TRBD2. This CDR3 is built from 15 residues. The V and J ends lost 4 bases and 5 bases, in that order; junction bases with no gene match: 11. Germline V gene data show CDR1 as SGHRS and CDR2 as YFSETQ. CDR3 amino acids: CASSPILAPSETQYF. The DNA for the CDR3 is TGCGCCAGCAGCCCAATACTAGCGCCCTCGGAGACCCAGTACTTC.

The chain joins TRBV5-6 to TRBJ2-2; D is undetermined. V was cut by 4 bases and J by 2 bases, with 12 bases left in between. The CDR3 loop spans 15 amino acids. Germline V gene lookup returns CDR1 SGHDT and CDR2 YYEEEE. CDR3 sequence reads: CASSLTHLNTGELFF. DNA for the CDR3: TGTGCCAGCAGCCTGACCCACCTTAACACCGGGGAGCTGTTTTTT. The full variable domain, completed using reference TRBV5-6 and TRBJ2-2, is DAGVTQSPTHLIKTRGQQVTLRCSPKSGHDTVSWYQQALGQGPQFIFQYYEEEERQRGNFPDRFSGHQFPNYSSELNVNALLLGDSALYLCASSLTHLNTGELFFGEGSRLTVL.

This clonotype has a handful of counts. The rearrangement links TRBV5-1 to TRBJ1-1, with TRBD1 as a possible D gene (5 bases). Germline CDR1 SGHRS, CDR2 YFSETQ. This CDR3 region has 14 residues. V was clipped by 6 bases and J by 2 bases, with 14 bases between them. The CDR3 protein is CASTYSGVNTEAFF. CDR3 sequence (DNA): TGCGCCAGCACATACTCGGGGGTAAACACTGAAGCTTTCTTT.

The V call is TRBV2, the J call TRBJ1-5; TRBD1 agrees at 10 bases. Unmatched junction bases numbered 6, after V lost 6 bases and J lost 7 bases. In germline, CDR1 is SNHLY, CDR2 FYNNEI. The CDR3 covers 14 residues. CDR3 sequence reads: CASSRTGGEQPQHF. The CDR3 DNA follows: TGTGCCAGCAGCCGGACAGGGGGAGAACAGCCCCAGCATTTT.

A note on this clonotype: One base away lies a much larger clone, so this may be a sequencing read error. This chain connects TRBV29-1 to TRBJ2-3; D possibly corresponds to TRBD1 (5 bases). The germline CDR1 and CDR2 sequences are SQVTM and ANQGSEA. The CDR3 length is 14 residues. Trimming pared 5 bases from V and 1 base from J, leaving 13 bases between. In nucleotides, the CDR3 is TGCAGCGTTAAGACAGTTACCCGCACAGATACGCAGTATTTT. It is translated as CSVKTVTRTDTQYF.

This clonotype showed up just a few times. The V gene is TRBV28, the J gene TRBJ1-3; D uncertain. Germline CDR1 MDHEN, CDR2 SYDVKM. Trimming cost V 8 bases and J 2 bases, with 4 bases left between them. The CDR3 length is 11 residues. The CDR3 reads CASGPGNTIYF. The CDR3 bases are TGTGCCAGCGGGCCTGGAAACACCATATATTTT.

A word on this clonotype: The junction departs from the called germline gene at one end, perhaps through a read error. The V call is TRBV20-1, the J call TRBJ1-5; TRBD1 matches 7 bases. Germline values: CDR1 DFQATT, CDR2 SNEGSKA (reference sequence). The CDR3 extends over 16 amino acids. For the CDR3, the DNA is TGCTGTGCTAGAGATGGGGGGAGGGGGCTGGGGCAGCCCCAGCATTTT. Amino acid sequence: CCARDGGRGLGQPQHF.